This T cell receptor beta chain was identified in a study of shared T cell receptors in the human thymus. This clone was seen only a few times. Produced via immunoSEQ multiplex PCR; TCRdb's table is partial and in-frame only. Here the sample spans 500,000 to 750,000 clones, around nine tenths being singletons. Germline V lookup: CDR1 LGHNA, CDR2 YNFKEQ. CDR3 length: 15 amino acids. Trimming stripped 1 base from V and 3 bases from J, with 13 bases between. This sample was also put to use in a study of human thymus T cells. As reported in that work: Repertoires sampled from thymus and blood appeared biased in V and J gene usage. Related work showed strongly overlapping thymic repertoires across unrelated individuals.

This sequence joins TRBV4-2 and TRBJ2-7, with D perhaps TRBD2 (6 bases). Sequenced: thymocytes. The sequence was collected from a boy less than two years old with a congenital heart defect. The CDR3 DNA reads TGTGCCAGCAGCCAAGCAACTAGCTATCTCTACGAGCAGTACTTC. This translates into CASSQATSYLYEQYF.